Sequencing of this T cell receptor beta chain was carried out in a study of T cell responses to AZD1222 COVID-19 vaccine. Assay used: immunoSEQ multiplex PCR; TCRdb lists only in-frame clones, some missing. The sample includes 70,000 to 95,000 clones, about 88% of them seen just once. CDR3 length equals 14 residues. From germline, CDR1 is MNHNY and CDR2 SVGAGI (reference sequence). Trimming stripped 4 bases from V and 5 bases from J, with 14 bases between. This clonotype was obtained from an adult in good health. The sample here was peripheral blood, taken on day 0 of AZD1222 vaccination. The rearrangement uses TRBV6-6 and TRBJ1-1; D is perhaps TRBD1 (5 bases). The DNA of the CDR3 is TGTGCCAGCAGTTTAGTCGGGGGACCTACTGAAGCTTTCTTT. This sequence encodes CASSLVGGPTEAFF.